A single sample gave rise to the 23 T cell receptor beta chains below, sequenced in a study of molecular identifiers for immune sequencing clone quantification. TCRdb independently ran MiXCR on the PCR reads; one entry per CDR3 protein. The data hold hundreds of thousands of distinct CDR3 sequences, with 25% observed a single time. The material sequenced was naive CD8+ T cells from blood, with Jurkat cell RNA spiked in. The subset is: FACS-sorted CD8+CD4-CCR7+CD45RA+ naive T cells. The receptors come from a human donor in good health. Some libraries in this study had Jurkat cell RNA spiked in.

J is TRBJ2-7 and V is TRBV27; TRBD1 matches 12 bases. This CDR3 has 14 amino acids. The junction had 3 bases not matched to a gene; V was cut back by 4 bases and J by 5 bases. Per the germline V gene, CDR1 is MNHEY and CDR2 is SMNVEV (reference sequence). Here the CDR3 reads CASSWGTGGNEQYF. The CDR3 coding sequence is TGTGCCAGCAGTTGGGGGACAGGGGGCAACGAGCAGTACTTC.

The sample holds a few counts of this clonotype. The chain carries TRBV7-9 and TRBJ2-5, with D hard to call. Looked up from germline, CDR1 is SEHNR and CDR2 is FQNEAQ (reference sequence). V gave up 1 base and J gave up 2 bases, with 11 bases separating them. The CDR3 is 15 amino acids. The CDR3 sequence is CASSLVRDKQETQYF. CDR3 DNA sequence: TGTGCCAGCAGCTTAGTTCGAGACAAGCAAGAGACCCAGTACTTC.

With respect to this clonotype: The junction and the germline gene differ at one end; a read error may be behind it. This chain links TRBV12-3 or TRBV12-4 with TRBJ2-7; D not resolved. The CDR3 has 14 residues. The CDR3 is CASSYGVRSYELYF. The CDR3 region has the DNA TGTGCCAGCTCCTATGGGGTCCGCTCCTACGAGCTGTACTTC.

This clonotype was detected many times. This chain connects TRBV7-8 to TRBJ1-4, with a possible D match to TRBD1 (5 bases). The germline CDR1 and CDR2 sequences are SGHVS and FQNEAQ. The V end lost 3 bases, the J end lost 10 bases, and 18 bases lay between the germline ends. The CDR3 is made up of 15 amino acids. The CDR3 DNA is TGTGCCAGCAGCTTCCGGGACGGTGCTTATGGAAAACTGTTTTTT. Residues: CASSFRDGAYGKLFF.

This clonotype appeared many times. The genes are TRBV4-2 and TRBJ2-7; D unclear. The CDR3 covers 15 residues. CDR1 LGHNA and CDR2 YNFKEQ come from the germline V gene. Trimming pared 0 bases from V and 6 bases from J, leaving 15 bases between. The CDR3 region has the DNA TGTGCCAGCAGCCAAGATTTCGGGCCGAGTGGCGAGCAGTACTTC. It translates to CASSQDFGPSGEQYF.

V usage is TRBV30 and J usage is TRBJ2-7, with D hard to call. Germline V gene sequence: CDR1 GTSNPN, CDR2 SVGIG (reference sequence). The CDR3 loop spans 13 amino acids. The V end was cut by 0 bases, the J end by 2 bases, with 8 bases between. The CDR3 DNA reads TGTGCCTGGAGTGTAGCCGGCCCCTACGAGCAGTACTTC. Amino acids: CAWSVAGPYEQYF.

V and J are TRBV27 and TRBJ2-2; TRBD1 or TRBD2 may be the D gene (5 bases each). Germline V gene sequence: CDR1 MNHEY, CDR2 SMNVEV (reference sequence). Trimming took 7 bases from V and 0 from J, leaving 12 bases between them. The CDR3 is 15 amino acids. The CDR3 spells CASTSGPSNTGELFF. The CDR3 nucleotides are TGTGCCAGCACCTCGGGGCCATCGAACACCGGGGAGCTGTTTTTT.

This clonotype was counted ten times or more. The genes are TRBV29-1 and TRBJ2-1; 15 bases are a match to TRBD2. V gave up 6 bases and J gave up 0 bases; unmatched junction bases: 6. CDR3 length: 17 residues. Germline V gene sequence: CDR1 SQVTM, CDR2 ANQGSEA. CDR3 loop: CSVQGLAGGRSYNEQFF. Here the CDR3 DNA reads TGCAGCGTCCAGGGACTAGCGGGGGGCCGCTCCTACAATGAGCAGTTCTTC.

This clonotype was counted at least ten times. The genes are TRBV7-8 and TRBJ1-5; tentative D call: TRBD1 (6 bases). V was pared by 3 bases and J by 5 bases, with 14 bases between. The length of the CDR3 is 15 residues. CDR1 and CDR2 (germline): SGHVS, FQNEAQ. CDR3: CASSFGAGGDQPQHF. The CDR3 DNA follows: TGTGCCAGCAGCTTTGGGGCGGGGGGCGATCAGCCCCAGCATTTT. Full variable domain (outside the CDR3, taken from reference TRBV7-8 and TRBJ1-5): GAGVSQSPRYKVAKRGQDVALRCDPISGHVSLFWYQQALGQGPEFLTYFQNEAQLDKSGLPSDRFFAERPEGSVSTLKIQRTQQEDSAVYLCASSFGAGGDQPQHFGDGTRLSIL.

Comments on this clonotype: Possible read error: a much larger clone is one base away. V usage is TRBV7-2 and J usage is TRBJ1-4, with D uncertain. CDR1 SGHTA and CDR2 FQGNSA come from the germline V gene. The CDR3 loop spans 15 amino acids. The CDR3 is CVSSFNPGASEKLFF. CDR3 DNA sequence: TGTGTCAGCAGCTTTAACCCAGGTGCCTCTGAAAAACTGTTTTTT.

The J gene is TRBJ2-1, the V gene TRBV28; no clear D. This CDR3 has 14 amino acids. Trimming pared 3 bases from V and 4 bases from J, leaving 10 bases between. Germline values: CDR1 MDHEN, CDR2 SYDVKM. The CDR3 region is CASSFLTTYNEQFF. For the CDR3, the DNA is TGTGCCAGCAGTTTCCTCACTACTTACAATGAGCAGTTCTTC.

This clonotype came up a few times. The J gene is TRBJ2-2, the V gene TRBV27; 7 nucleotides agree with TRBD1. With 7 bases clipped from V and 7 bases from J, the junction kept 9 bases outside the gene matches. CDR1 is MNHEY, CDR2 SMNVEV, per germline (reference sequence). The CDR3 sequence is 14 residues long. The CDR3 sequence is CASITLAGGGELFF. For the CDR3, the DNA is TGTGCCAGCATTACCTTGGCAGGGGGCGGGGAGCTGTTTTTT.

In this sample, this clonotype turned up a few times. The V gene is TRBV4-1, the J gene TRBJ2-7; D may be TRBD1 (5 bases). The CDR3 totals 13 residues. CDR1 and CDR2 (germline): MGHRA, YSYEKL. V lost 4 bases and J lost 6, with 13 bases in between. CDR3 bases: TGCGCCAGCAGCCCCCCCGGCAGGGCCGAGCAGTACTTC. It translates to CASSPPGRAEQYF.

This clonotype appeared a few times. This chain links TRBV5-1 with TRBJ2-1; maybe TRBD2 (6 bases). The CDR3 runs to 15 residues. Per the germline V gene, CDR1 is SGHRS and CDR2 is YFSETQ. The ends were cut back, 0 bases at V and 2 bases at J, with 9 bases in the middle. The CDR3 bases are TGCGCCAGCAGCTTGGGGGAGGCCCCCTACAATGAGCAGTTCTTC. Its protein product is CASSLGEAPYNEQFF.

This sequence joins TRBV5-8 and TRBJ1-3, with a weak D call TRBD1 (5 bases). The V and J ends lost 3 bases and 9 bases respectively, with 10 bases between them. This CDR3 contains 12 residues. Germline V gives CDR1 SGHTS, CDR2 YDEGEE. In DNA form, the CDR3 reads TGTGCCAGCAGCTCACCGGGACTCACCATATATTTT. This encodes CASSSPGLTIYF.

With regard to this clonotype: One base away lies a much larger clone, so this may be a sequencing read error. V and J are TRBV4-1 and TRBJ2-7; 7 bases are shared with TRBD2. This CDR3 spans 15 amino acids. Germline V gene sequence: CDR1 MGHRA, CDR2 YSYEKL. CDR3: CTSSQETAGVGEQYF. The DNA for the CDR3 is TGCACCAGCAGCCAAGAGACGGCGGGGGTCGGTGAGCAGTACTTC.

The sample holds a few counts of this clonotype. The V and J genes are TRBV19 and TRBJ2-7; D possibly corresponds to TRBD2 (5 bases). The CDR3 spans 15 residues. Germline V CDR1 and CDR2: LNHDA, SQIVND (reference sequence). V lost 1 base and J 1 base, leaving 11 bases between the germline ends. CDR3 sequence reads: CASSIGGLGSYEQYF. The CDR3 DNA sequence: TGTGCCAGTAGTATAGGAGGGTTGGGGTCCTACGAGCAGTACTTC.

To note about this clonotype: This may be a read error, as it is one base from a much larger clone. No conserved phenylalanine or tryptophan ends this CDR3, so it is likely a read error. The genes are TRBV3-1 and TRBJ2-3; D is uncertain. Deletions cut 1 base from V and 1 base from J, with 9 bases between. The CDR3 covers 15 residues. Germline CDR1 and CDR2: LGHDT and YNNKEL (reference sequence). CDR3 protein: CASSQGGLGTDTQYL. The CDR3 bases are TGTGCCAGCAGCCAAGGTGGCCTGGGCACAGATACGCAGTATCTT.

This clonotype was counted a few times. This rearrangement joins TRBV27 to TRBJ2-2; no definite D call. There are 16 residues in the CDR3. V lost 3 bases, J lost 0 bases, and 11 bases lay in between. CDR1 is MNHEY, CDR2 SMNVEV, per germline (reference sequence). CDR3 nucleotide sequence: TGTGCCAGCAGTTTCCTCTCGGATCCGAACACCGGGGAGCTGTTTTTT. Protein sequence: CASSFLSDPNTGELFF.

This sequence joins TRBV7-8 and TRBJ2-7, with D possibly matching TRBD1 (5 bases). From germline, CDR1 is SGHVS and CDR2 FQNEAQ. The CDR3 is made up of 15 amino acids. V was clipped by 0 bases and J by 7 bases, with 16 bases between them. The CDR3 region is CASSLARKTAWEQYF. The CDR3 nucleotides are TGTGCCAGCAGCTTAGCGCGTAAGACAGCCTGGGAGCAGTACTTC.

This clonotype has a handful of counts. The chain employs TRBV13 and TRBJ1-4, with D maybe TRBD1 (5 bases). Looked up from germline, CDR1 is PRHDT and CDR2 is FYEKMQ (reference sequence). The CDR3 runs 13 residues. Trimming stripped 7 bases from V and 0 bases from J, with 6 bases between. CDR3 in DNA: TGTGCCAGCAAGACAGCAACTAATGAAAAACTGTTTTTT. Protein: CASKTATNEKLFF.

This clonotype has ten or more counts. V is TRBV6-5 and J is TRBJ2-1; TRBD1 might be the D (5 bases). V was pared by 5 bases and J by 7 bases, with 18 bases between. CDR1 is MNHEY and CDR2 is SVGAGI in the germline V gene. The CDR3 contains 15 residues. Here the CDR3 DNA reads TGTGCCAGCAGTCAGGACGAGTGGAACAGGAATGAGCAGTTCTTC. Amino acids: CASSQDEWNRNEQFF.

The rearrangement links TRBV6-2 or TRBV6-3 to TRBJ2-2; no clear D gene. Trimming stripped 6 bases from V and 3 bases from J, with 8 bases between. The CDR3 runs 13 residues. From germline, CDR1 is MNHEY and CDR2 SVGEGT. The CDR3 region is CASRVGYTGELFF. CDR3 nucleotides: TGTGCCAGCAGGGTGGGATACACCGGGGAGCTGTTTTTT.